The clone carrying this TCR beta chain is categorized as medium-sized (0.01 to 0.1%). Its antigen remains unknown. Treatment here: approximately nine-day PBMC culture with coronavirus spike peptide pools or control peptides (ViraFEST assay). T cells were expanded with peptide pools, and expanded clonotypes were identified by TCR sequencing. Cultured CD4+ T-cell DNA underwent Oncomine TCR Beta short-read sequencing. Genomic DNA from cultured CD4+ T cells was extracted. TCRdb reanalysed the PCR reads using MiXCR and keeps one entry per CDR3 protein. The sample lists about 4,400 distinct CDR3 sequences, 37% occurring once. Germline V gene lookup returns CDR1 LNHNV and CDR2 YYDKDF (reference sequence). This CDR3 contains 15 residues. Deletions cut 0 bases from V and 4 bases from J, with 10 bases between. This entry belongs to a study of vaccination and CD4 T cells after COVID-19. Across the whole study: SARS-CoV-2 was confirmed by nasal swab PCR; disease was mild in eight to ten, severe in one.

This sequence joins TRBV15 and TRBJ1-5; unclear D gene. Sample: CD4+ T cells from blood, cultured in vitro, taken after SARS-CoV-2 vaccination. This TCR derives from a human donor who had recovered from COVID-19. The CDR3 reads CATSRDADENQPQHF. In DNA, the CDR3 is TGTGCCACCAGCAGAGATGCAGACGAAAATCAGCCCCAGCATTTT.